This entry features one T cell receptor (beta chain) sequence. Its cognate antigen is unknown. The data stem from a study of T cell responses to AZD1222 COVID-19 vaccine. Findings and caveats of the study: Baseline serostatus was positive in only a handful of AZD1222 recipients. No repertoire was sampled before or during the peak T cell response, only after it.

Here immunoSEQ multiplex PCR was the method, and the copy in TCRdb shows in-frame clones only, minus some. The sample includes 60,000 to 80,000 clones, 70% to 90% of them seen just once. V was shortened by 0 bases and J by 1 base, with 5 bases between the two germline ends. CDR1 is SGHRS and CDR2 is YFSETQ in the germline V gene. This CDR3 comprises 14 residues. The TCR sequence derives from an adult in good health. Sequenced material: peripheral blood, taken on day 0 of AZD1222 vaccination. This sequence joins TRBV5-1 and TRBJ2-1, with D unresolved. CDR3 sequence reads: CASSLALSYNEQFF. The CDR3, as DNA: TGCGCCAGCAGCTTGGCACTTTCCTACAATGAGCAGTTCTTC.